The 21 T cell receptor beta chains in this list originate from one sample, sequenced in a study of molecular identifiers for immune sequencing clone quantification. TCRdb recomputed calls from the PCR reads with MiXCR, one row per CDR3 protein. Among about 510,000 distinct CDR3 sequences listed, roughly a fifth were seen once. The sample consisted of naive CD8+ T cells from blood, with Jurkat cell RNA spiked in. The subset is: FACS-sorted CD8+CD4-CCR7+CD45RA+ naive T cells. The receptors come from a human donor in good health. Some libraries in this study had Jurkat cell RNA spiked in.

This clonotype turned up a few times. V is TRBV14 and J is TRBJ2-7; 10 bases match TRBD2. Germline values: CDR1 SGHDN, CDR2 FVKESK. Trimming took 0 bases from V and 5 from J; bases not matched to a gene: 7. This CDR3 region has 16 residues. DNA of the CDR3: TGTGCCAGCAGCCAAGATGTGTCTAGCGGGAGCCACGAGCAGTACTTC. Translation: CASSQDVSSGSHEQYF. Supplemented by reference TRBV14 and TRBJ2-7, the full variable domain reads EAGVTQFPSHSVIEKGQTVTLRCDPISGHDNLYWYRRVMGKEIKFLLHFVKESKQDESGMPNNRFLAERTGGTYSTLKVQPAELEDSGVYFCASSQDVSSGSHEQYFGPGTRLTVT.

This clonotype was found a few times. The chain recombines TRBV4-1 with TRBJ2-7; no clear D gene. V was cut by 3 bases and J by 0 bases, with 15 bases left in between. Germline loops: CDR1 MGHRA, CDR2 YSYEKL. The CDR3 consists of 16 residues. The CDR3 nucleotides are TGCGCCAGCAGCCAGGATCTTCGACCCCGCTCCTACGAGCAGTACTTC. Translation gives CASSQDLRPRSYEQYF.

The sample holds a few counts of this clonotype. CDR3 protein: CASSYDKYTDTQYF. The CDR3 bases are TGTGCCAGCAGTTACGACAAATACACAGATACGCAGTATTTT. The chain carries TRBV6-2 or TRBV6-3 and TRBJ2-3; D is unclear. This CDR3 contains 14 residues. Germline-derived CDR1 and CDR2 are MNHEY and SVGEGT. V lost 2 bases and J 2 bases, leaving 8 bases between the germline ends.

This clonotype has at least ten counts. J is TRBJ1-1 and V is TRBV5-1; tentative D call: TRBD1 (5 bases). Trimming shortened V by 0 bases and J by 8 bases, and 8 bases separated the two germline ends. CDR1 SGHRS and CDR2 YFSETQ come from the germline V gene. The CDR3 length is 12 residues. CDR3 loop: CASSLGGEEAFF. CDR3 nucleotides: TGCGCCAGCAGCTTGGGGGGGGAAGAAGCTTTCTTT.

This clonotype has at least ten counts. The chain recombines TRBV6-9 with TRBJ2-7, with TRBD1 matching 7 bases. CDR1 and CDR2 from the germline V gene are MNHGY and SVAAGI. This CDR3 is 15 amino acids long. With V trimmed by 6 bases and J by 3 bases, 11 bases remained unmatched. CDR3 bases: TGTGCCAGCAGAAGACGCCGACAGGGCCACTACGAGCAGTACTTC. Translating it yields CASRRRRQGHYEQYF.

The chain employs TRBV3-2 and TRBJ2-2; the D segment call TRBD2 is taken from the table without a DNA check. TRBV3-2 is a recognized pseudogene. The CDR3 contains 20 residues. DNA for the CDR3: TGTGCCAGCAGCCGAGGATCGGGACTAGCGGGAAAAACGAACACCGGGGAGCTGTTTTTT. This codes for CASSRGSGLAGKTNTGELFF.

This chain's CDR3 is CASSEGSTGTLTETQYF. CDR3 in DNA: TGTGCCAGCAGTGAAGGTTCCACCGGGACTCTTACGGAGACCCAGTACTTC. The chain couples TRBV2 to TRBJ2-5; the D gene is possibly TRBD2 (6 bases). The CDR3 spans 17 residues. The V end was cut by 1 base, the J end by 5 bases, with 20 bases between. The germline V gene encodes CDR1 SNHLY and CDR2 FYNNEI.

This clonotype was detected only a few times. This CDR3 is CASRPGAGLTGELFF. DNA of the CDR3: TGTGCCAGTAGGCCTGGGGCAGGGTTAACCGGGGAGCTGTTTTTT. The rearrangement uses TRBV19 and TRBJ2-2, with D maybe TRBD1 (5 bases). The germline V gene encodes CDR1 LNHDA and CDR2 SQIVND (reference sequence). The CDR3 spans 15 residues. Trimming stripped 6 bases from V and 5 bases from J, with 16 bases between.

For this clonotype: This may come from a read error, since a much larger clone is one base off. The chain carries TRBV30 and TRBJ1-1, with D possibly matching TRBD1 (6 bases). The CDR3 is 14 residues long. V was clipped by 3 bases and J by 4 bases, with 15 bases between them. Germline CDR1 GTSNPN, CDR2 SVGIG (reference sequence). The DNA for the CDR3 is TGTGCCTGGAGCGCAAACGGACAGAGCACTGAAGCTTTCTTT. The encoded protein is CAWSANGQSTEAFF.

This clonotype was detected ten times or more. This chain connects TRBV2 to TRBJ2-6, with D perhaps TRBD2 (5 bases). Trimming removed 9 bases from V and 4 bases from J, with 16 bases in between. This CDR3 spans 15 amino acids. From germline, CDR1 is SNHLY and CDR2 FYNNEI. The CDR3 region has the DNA TGTGCCAGTGGGAGCTCCCCCTTGGGGGCCAACGTCCTGACTTTC. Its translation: CASGSSPLGANVLTF.

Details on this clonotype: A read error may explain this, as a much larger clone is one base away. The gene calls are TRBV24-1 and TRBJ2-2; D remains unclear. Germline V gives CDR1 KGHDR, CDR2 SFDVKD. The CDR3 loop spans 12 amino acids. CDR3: CATGDSPGELFF. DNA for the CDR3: TGTGCCACCGGTGATTCCCCCGGGGAGCTGTTTTTT.

The chain's CDR3 is CASRRSGGVQETQYF. CDR3 DNA sequence: TGTGCCAGCAGAAGAAGCGGGGGGGTTCAAGAGACCCAGTACTTC. The chain couples TRBV12-3 or TRBV12-4 to TRBJ2-5, with 10 bases lining up with TRBD2. V shed 6 bases and J 2 bases; nucleotides not matched to a gene: 6. This CDR3 spans 15 amino acids.

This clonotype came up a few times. The CDR3 DNA is TGCGCCAGCAGCTTGGGGACTAGCGGGATTTTTGAGCAGTTCTTC. As protein: CASSLGTSGIFEQFF. This chain connects TRBV5-1 to TRBJ2-1; 12 bases agree with TRBD2. Germline V gives CDR1 SGHRS, CDR2 YFSETQ. CDR3 length equals 15 residues. V trimming: 0 bases; J trimming: 9 bases; junction bases outside the gene matches: 4.

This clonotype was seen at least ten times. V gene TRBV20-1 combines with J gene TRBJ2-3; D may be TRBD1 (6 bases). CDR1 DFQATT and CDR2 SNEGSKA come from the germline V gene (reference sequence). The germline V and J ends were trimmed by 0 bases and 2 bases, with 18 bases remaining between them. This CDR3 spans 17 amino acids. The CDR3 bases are TGCAGTGCTAGAGATTCCAGGACAGCCAGACTCACAGATACGCAGTATTTT. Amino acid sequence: CSARDSRTARLTDTQYF.

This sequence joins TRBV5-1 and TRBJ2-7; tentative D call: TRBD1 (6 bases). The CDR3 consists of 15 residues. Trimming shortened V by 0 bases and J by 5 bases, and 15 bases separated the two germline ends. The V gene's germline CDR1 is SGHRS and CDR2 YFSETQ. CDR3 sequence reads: CASSLGQGIPDEQYF. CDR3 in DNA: TGCGCCAGCAGCTTGGGGCAGGGGATACCCGACGAGCAGTACTTC.

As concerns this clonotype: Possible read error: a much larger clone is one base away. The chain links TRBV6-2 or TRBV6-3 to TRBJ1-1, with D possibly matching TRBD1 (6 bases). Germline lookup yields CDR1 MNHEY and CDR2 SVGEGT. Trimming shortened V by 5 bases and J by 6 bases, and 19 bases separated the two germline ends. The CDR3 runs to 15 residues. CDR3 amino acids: CASSEVGGRGSEAFF. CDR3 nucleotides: TGTGCCAGCAGTGAGGTCGGGGGGCGAGGGTCTGAAGCTTTCTTT.

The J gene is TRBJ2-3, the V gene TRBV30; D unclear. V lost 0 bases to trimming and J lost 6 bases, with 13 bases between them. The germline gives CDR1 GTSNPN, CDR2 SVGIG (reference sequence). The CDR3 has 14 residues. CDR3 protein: CAWSVGAATDTQYF. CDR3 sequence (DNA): TGTGCCTGGAGTGTAGGTGCGGCTACGGATACGCAGTATTTT.

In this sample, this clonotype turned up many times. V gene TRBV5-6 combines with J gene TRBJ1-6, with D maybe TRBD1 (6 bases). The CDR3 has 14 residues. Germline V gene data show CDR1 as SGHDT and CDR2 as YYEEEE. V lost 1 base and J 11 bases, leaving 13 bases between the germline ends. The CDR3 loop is CASSLNRVLPPLHF. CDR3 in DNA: TGTGCCAGCAGCTTGAACAGGGTTCTCCCACCCCTCCACTTT.

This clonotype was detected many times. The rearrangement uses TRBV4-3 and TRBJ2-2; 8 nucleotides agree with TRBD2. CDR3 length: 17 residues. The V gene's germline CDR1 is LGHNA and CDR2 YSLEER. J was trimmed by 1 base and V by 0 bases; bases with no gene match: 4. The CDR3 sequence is CASSQEASGRNTGELFF. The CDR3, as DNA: TGCGCCAGCAGCCAAGAGGCCAGCGGGAGGAACACCGGGGAGCTGTTTTTT.

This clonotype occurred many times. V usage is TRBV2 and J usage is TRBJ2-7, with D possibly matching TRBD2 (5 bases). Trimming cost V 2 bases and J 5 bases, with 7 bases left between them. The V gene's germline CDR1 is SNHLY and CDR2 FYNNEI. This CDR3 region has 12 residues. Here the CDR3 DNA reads TGTGCCAGCAGTGAAAGAGGGAACGAGCAGTACTTC. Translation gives CASSERGNEQYF.

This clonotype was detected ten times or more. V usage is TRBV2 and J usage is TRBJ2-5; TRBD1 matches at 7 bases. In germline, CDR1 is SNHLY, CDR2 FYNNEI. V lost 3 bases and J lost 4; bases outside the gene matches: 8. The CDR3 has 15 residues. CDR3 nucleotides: TGTGCCAGCAGTGACCGGGACAGACATACAGAGACCCAGTACTTC. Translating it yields CASSDRDRHTETQYF.